Included here is one TCR beta chain sequence, with context. The table came from immunoSEQ multiplex PCR; TCRdb's copy has only in-frame clones and leaves some out. The sample gives roughly 120,000 clones, approximately 92% of which show up once; around 0.55% is in the top ten. The CDR3 has 15 amino acids. V lost 0 bases and J lost 3, with 10 bases in between. Germline V gene lookup returns CDR1 SGDLS and CDR2 YYNGEE. The sample comes from a study of OX40 agonist ivuxolimab in advanced cancers. This clonotype originated in an adult with an advanced solid tumor such as melanoma, head and neck, liver or kidney cancer. The genes are TRBV9 and TRBJ1-5, with D maybe TRBD1 (6 bases). Sequences were derived from CD4+ or CD8+ T cells sorted from blood, sampled in a trial of the OX40 agonist ivuxolimab. CDR3: CASSVGGDNNQPQHF. CDR3 coding DNA: TGTGCCAGCAGCGTAGGAGGGGACAACAATCAGCCCCAGCATTTT.